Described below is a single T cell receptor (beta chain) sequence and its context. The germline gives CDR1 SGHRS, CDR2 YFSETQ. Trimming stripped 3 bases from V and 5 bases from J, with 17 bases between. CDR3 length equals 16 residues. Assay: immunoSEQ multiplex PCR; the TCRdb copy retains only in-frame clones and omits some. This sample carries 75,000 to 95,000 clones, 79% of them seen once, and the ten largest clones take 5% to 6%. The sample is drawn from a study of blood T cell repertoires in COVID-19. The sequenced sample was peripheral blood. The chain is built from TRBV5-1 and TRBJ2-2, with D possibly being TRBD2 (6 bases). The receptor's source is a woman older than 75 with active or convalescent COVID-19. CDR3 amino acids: CASSSGLAGLTGELFF. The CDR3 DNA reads TGCGCCAGCAGCTCGGGACTGGCCGGCCTGACCGGGGAGCTGTTTTTT.